This T cell receptor (beta chain) is drawn from a study of T-cell reconstitution after alpha-beta-depleted transplantation in children. At least ten counts were recorded for this clonotype. Its target is not known. Study results and caveats: At one year after transplant, newly produced T cells mostly accounted for T-cell counts and diversity. About two months after transplant, alpha-beta T cells reportedly came from several hundred expanded graft clones.

Unique molecular identifiers were used in preparing the TCRbeta library. A single record per CDR3 protein comes from TCRdb applying MiXCR to the PCR reads. Seen here are around 440,000 distinct CDR3 sequences, roughly a tenth observed once, and the top ten hold 2% to 2.5%. The sequence derives from a child aged 2 to 15 with inherited bone marrow failure, due to receive a stem cell transplant. The sample here was PBMCs, taken before TCRalphabeta/CD19-depleted stem cell transplant.

CDR3 protein: CASSLPLETYEQYF. The CDR3 DNA follows: TGTGCCAGCAGTCTCCCCTTAGAGACCTACGAGCAGTACTTC. This chain joins TRBV27 and TRBJ2-7; the D is unclear. Germline V CDR1 and CDR2: MNHEY, SMNVEV (reference sequence). This CDR3 is built from 14 residues. Trimming took 5 bases from V and 2 from J, leaving 13 bases between them.